This note documents a single T cell receptor beta chain sequence. Its antigen is currently unknown. Genomic DNA of every subset was divided equally among multiple immunoSEQ plates. Authors' processing steps: From ImmunoSEQ came sequences covering only the junction and carrying no quality scores, so filtering differed. TCRdb keeps only in-frame clones here, not all; method: immunoSEQ multiplex PCR. D and trimming were read from the DNA, whereas the V and J calls and clone size are those reported in that table. The repertoire consists of a few hundred thousand clones, with about 97% occurring once and the leading ten covering 0.32%. The source of the sample is a study of shared clonotypes between healthy human individuals. Study-wide context: Donors had three CD4 naive, three CD4 memory, two CD8 naive and one CD8 memory plate apiece.

CDR3 size: 16 residues. The V end lost 4 bases, the J end lost 4 bases, and 17 bases lay between the germline ends. The germline gives CDR1 MDHEN, CDR2 SYDVKM. Study results and caveats: Non-shared clonotypes showed lower generation probabilities than clonotypes common to all four donors.

The sample comprised memory CD8+ T cells sorted from blood. Subset defined: CD45RO+ cells pooled with CCR7-negative TemRA cells. V and J are TRBV28 and TRBJ2-1; possibly TRBD2 for D (5 bases). This clonotype originated in a man under 40 in good health. The CDR3 protein is CASSSLWGSGYNEQFF. The CDR3 region has the DNA TGTGCCAGCAGTTCACTGTGGGGAAGCGGATACAATGAGCAGTTCTTC.